These T cell receptor beta chains were read from a single sample in a study of T-cell reconstitution after alpha-beta-depleted transplantation in children. Via MiXCR, TCRdb re-called the PCR reads, giving one row per CDR3 protein. In the table there are approximately 500,000 distinct CDR3 sequences, more than 20% of which are singletons. The input for sequencing was PBMCs, taken before TCRalphabeta/CD19-depleted stem cell transplant. These receptors originate from a boy younger than two with Wiskott-Aldrich syndrome, due to receive a stem cell transplant. CDR3s include the opening cysteine and the closing phenylalanine or tryptophan. D genes are given only for firm matches. Clone size is stated in some rows and not others, as once, few, many or a class when expanded.

NA,TRBD2,TRBJ2-1,TRBV5-1,CASSGGRRNEQFF
NA,TRBD1,TRBJ1-1,TRBV12-3/TRBV12-4,CASSRTLGQGNTEAFF
NA,TRBD1,TRBJ1-4,TRBV29-1,CSAGQGREKLFF
NA,NA,TRBJ2-2,TRBV7-2,CASSQVGTTGELFF
few,NA,TRBJ1-2,TRBV20-1,CSPLGVNYGYTF
few,NA,TRBJ1-3,TRBV11-1,CASSSTPGSPAGGNTIYF
NA,TRBD2,TRBJ2-1,TRBV3-1,CASSQTSGGNEQFF
NA,NA,TRBJ2-1,TRBV27,CASIRVGVLAPYNEQFF
few,NA,TRBJ2-1,TRBV6-5,CASSSFSRADNEQFF
few,TRBD1,TRBJ2-7,TRBV29-1,CSVGTGDEQYF
few,TRBD1,TRBJ2-2,TRBV20-1,CSARDYRTGVDGELFF
NA,TRBD2,TRBJ2-1,TRBV7-9,CASSRSILAEHNEQFF
once,TRBD2,TRBJ2-1,TRBV14,CASSPGLAGGPEQFF
NA,NA,TRBJ1-5,TRBV20-1,CSAREGYSNQPQHF
NA,NA,TRBJ1-1,TRBV30,CAWSALRMVGTEAFF
NA,NA,TRBJ2-2,TRBV3-1,CASSQVGSGELFF
few,NA,TRBJ2-7,TRBV20-1,CSAANEGLAPYEQYF
few,NA,TRBJ1-3,TRBV7-2,CASSYPRSRAGNTIYF
NA,TRBD2,TRBJ2-1,TRBV7-6,CASSRTSGPSSYNEQFF
few,NA,TRBJ2-3,TRBV12-3/TRBV12-4,CASSFLRAARTDTQYF
NA,NA,TRBJ1-4,TRBV27,CASSDRSSGEKLFF
few,NA,TRBJ2-1,TRBV12-3/TRBV12-4,CASSLALGGSGNEQFF
NA,NA,TRBJ2-7,TRBV20-1,CSAVTLQTYEQYF
NA,NA,TRBJ1-2,TRBV28,CASRPPTGGGYTF
NA,NA,TRBJ2-1,TRBV20-1,CSAGEEGSYNEQFF
NA,NA,TRBJ2-3,TRBV30,CAWSPGLLSLTDTQYF
NA,NA,TRBJ2-2,TRBV28,CASSLHRKNTGELFF
NA,NA,TRBJ2-2,TRBV24-1,CATSDSGGAPGELFF
few,NA,TRBJ2-7,TRBV3-1,CASSSHGTGRAGVSYEQYF
NA,TRBD2,TRBJ2-1,TRBV5-1,CASSPFFRTSGTNEQFF
NA,TRBD2,TRBJ2-1,TRBV29-1,CSVEPRLAGEWGEQFF
once,NA,TRBJ2-5,TRBV9,CASSVQGQGETQYF
NA,NA,TRBJ2-1,TRBV12-3/TRBV12-4,CASIGRSYNEQFF
NA,NA,TRBJ1-2,TRBV5-1,CASSLTEGGGYTF
NA,NA,TRBJ2-3,TRBV7-2,CASSFERATDTQYF
NA,NA,TRBJ2-1,TRBV15,CATSRDHPADAYNEQFF
NA,TRBD2,TRBJ2-3,TRBV7-9,CASSSRRTSGSNDTQYF
few,NA,TRBJ2-1,TRBV6-1,CASNRVGEQFF
NA,NA,TRBJ2-1,TRBV12-3/TRBV12-4,CASRYSSYNEQFF
few,NA,TRBJ2-7,TRBV6-1,CASGAENYEQYF
NA,TRBD1,TRBJ2-3,TRBV20-1,CSARRTGSSTDTQYF
once,NA,TRBJ2-1,TRBV5-1,CASSLRLAFPYNEQFF
few,TRBD1,TRBJ2-4,TRBV6-5,CASNRTGFIQYF
NA,TRBD2,TRBJ2-1,TRBV5-1,CASSTGTSGRGYNEQFF
few,TRBD1,TRBJ1-1,TRBV9,CASSVDGRGHTEAFF
NA,NA,TRBJ2-7,TRBV7-2,CASSLEGRGGHEQYF